The next 2 T cell receptor beta chains were all read from a single sample in a study of T cell responses to AZD1222 COVID-19 vaccine. The repertoire was sequenced with immunoSEQ multiplex PCR; TCRdb's copy has only in-frame clones and lacks some. The sample carries about 17,000 clones, over 60% recorded once. Material: peripheral blood, obtained 28 days after the second AZD1222 dose. The receptors shown here come from an adult who received the AZD1222 COVID-19 vaccine.

V gene TRBV6-5 combines with J gene TRBJ1-6, with a possible D match to TRBD1 (6 bases). This CDR3 has 15 amino acids. The germline V gene has CDR1 MNHEY and CDR2 SVGAGI. V dropped 2 bases and J dropped 6 bases, with 11 bases sitting between them. DNA for the CDR3: TGTGCCAGCAGTTACGCCAACAGGGTTAATTCACCCCTCCACTTT. Protein product: CASSYANRVNSPLHF.

This chain uses TRBV6-5 with TRBJ1-5; TRBD1 matches 10 bases. After removal of 0 bases from V and 4 bases from J, the junction contained 3 bases not matched to a gene. The V gene's germline CDR1 is MNHEY and CDR2 SVGAGI. The CDR3 is made up of 16 amino acids. The chain's CDR3 is CASSYSTGGENQPQHF. The CDR3 DNA reads as TGTGCCAGCAGTTACTCGACAGGGGGCGAAAATCAGCCCCAGCATTTT.